The clone carrying this TCR beta chain is a singleton in its sample. Its antigen is unidentified. This specimen comes from a study of shared clonotypes between healthy human individuals. Whole-study results and caveats: Blood was the only sampled material, and tissue repertoires likely differ.

The CDR3 is 15 amino acids. Deletions cut 5 bases from V and 4 bases from J, with 15 bases between. CDR1 and CDR2 (germline): LNHNV, YYDKDF (reference sequence). Here immunoSEQ multiplex PCR was the method, and the copy in TCRdb shows in-frame clones only, minus some. The sample yields fewer than 650,000 clones, around 80% seen once. None of the donors, who were healthy HIV-negative adults, had recently had acute infections or vaccinations. This sequence joins TRBV15 and TRBJ2-1; the D gene could be TRBD1 or TRBD2 (5 bases each). This clonotype originated in a woman in her 40s in good health. Some clones in this sample may be carry-over from other donors' samples. Input material: PBMCs. CDR3 coding DNA: TGTGCCACCAGCCCTGAGGGGAGCCCATACAATGAGCAGTTCTTC. This encodes CATSPEGSPYNEQFF.